These 17 T cell receptor beta chains share one sample of origin, sequenced in a study of blood T cell repertoires in COVID-19. Using immunoSEQ multiplex PCR, the repertoire was profiled, and TCRdb retains in-frame clones only, with some absent. The sample carries 15,000 to 20,000 clones, roughly nine tenths recorded once. The sequenced material came from peripheral blood. Source of these receptors: a human donor in a cohort sampled during active COVID-19.

This chain's CDR3 is CASSDRQLLAKNIQYF. Here the CDR3 DNA reads TGTGCCAGCAGTGACCGACAGTTATTAGCCAAAAACATTCAGTACTTC. The rearrangement uses TRBV6-1 and TRBJ2-4; D perhaps matches TRBD1 (5 bases). This CDR3 is built from 16 residues. CDR1 is MNHNS, CDR2 SASEGT, per germline. Trimming cost V 3 bases and J 0 bases, with 12 bases left between them.

This chain links TRBV13 with TRBJ2-1; a weak D match, TRBD1 (6 bases). V lost 3 bases and J 3 bases, leaving 9 bases between the germline ends. Germline V gene sequence: CDR1 PRHDT, CDR2 FYEKMQ (reference sequence). The CDR3 totals 14 residues. The CDR3 loop is CASSFVDSYNEQFF. The CDR3 bases are TGTGCCAGCAGCTTCGTGGACAGCTACAATGAGCAGTTCTTC.

This clone was detected only once. V usage is TRBV7-9 and J usage is TRBJ2-1, with 11 nucleotides matching TRBD1. The germline V gene encodes CDR1 SEHNR and CDR2 FQNEAQ (reference sequence). This CDR3 has 14 residues. J gave up 8 bases and V 6 bases, and 6 bases lay outside the gene matches. The CDR3 spells CASSPGQGADEQFF. CDR3 in DNA: TGTGCCAGCAGTCCAGGACAGGGGGCCGATGAGCAGTTCTTC.

The gene calls are TRBV7-2 and TRBJ1-1; TRBD1 agrees at 7 bases. The germline V gene encodes CDR1 SGHTA and CDR2 FQGNSA. Losses at the gene ends were 5 bases for V and 11 bases for J; bases not matched to a gene: 8. The CDR3 has 12 amino acids. CDR3 region: CASSPGTARAFF. In nucleotides, the CDR3 is TGTGCCAGCAGCCCCGGGACAGCAAGGGCTTTCTTT.

The chain uses TRBV9 and TRBJ2-5; D perhaps matches TRBD1 (6 bases). The CDR3 consists of 15 residues. Trimming cost V 3 bases and J 4 bases, with 16 bases left between them. Germline V gene data show CDR1 as SGDLS and CDR2 as YYNGEE. The CDR3 reads CASSADPRGRETQYF. In DNA form, the CDR3 reads TGTGCCAGCAGCGCAGATCCCAGGGGAAGAGAGACCCAGTACTTC.

J is TRBJ1-3 and V is TRBV28; D uncertain. The germline CDR1 and CDR2 sequences are MDHEN and SYDVKM. V was cut by 7 bases and J by 6 bases, with 19 bases left in between. The CDR3 has 15 residues. DNA of the CDR3: TGTGCCAGCATATTCGGGTCAGGAGGTAAAAACACCATATATTTT. Amino acids: CASIFGSGGKNTIYF.

The V and J genes are TRBV10-1 and TRBJ2-1; D perhaps matches TRBD2 (6 bases). V lost 5 bases and J 1 base, leaving 12 bases between the germline ends. Germline V gives CDR1 WNHNN, CDR2 SYGVQD (reference sequence). CDR3 length: 15 residues. This CDR3 is CASSQTGTSYNEQFF. The CDR3 DNA sequence: TGCGCCAGCAGTCAAACCGGGACTTCCTACAATGAGCAGTTCTTC.

The chain couples TRBV12-5 to TRBJ2-2; possible D gene TRBD1, 7 bases. This CDR3 contains 15 residues. CDR1 and CDR2 from the germline V gene are LGHNT and FRNRAP. V lost 9 bases, J lost 5 bases, and 19 bases lay in between. The CDR3 sequence is CARQGSPRGTGELFF. In DNA, the CDR3 is TGTGCTAGACAGGGGTCCCCTCGGGGGACCGGGGAGCTGTTTTTT. The whole variable domain, remainder taken from reference TRBV12-5 and TRBJ2-2, is DARVTQTPRHKVTEMGQEVTMRCQPILGHNTVFWYRQTMMQGLELLAYFRNRAPLDDSGMPKDRFSAEMPDATLATLKIQPSEPRDSAVYFCARQGSPRGTGELFFGEGSRLTVL.

The chain carries TRBV11-2 and TRBJ1-1; weak D call: TRBD1 (6 bases). This CDR3 has 17 residues. Trimming shortened V by 3 bases and J by 3 bases, and 20 bases separated the two germline ends. From germline, CDR1 is SGHAT and CDR2 FQNNGV. The CDR3 here is CASSFTLVRGADTEAFF. CDR3 nucleotides: TGTGCCAGCAGCTTCACTCTTGTTCGGGGGGCGGACACTGAAGCTTTCTTT.

CDR3 DNA: TGTGCCAGCAGTTTGGAACAGCAGAACACTGAAGCTTTCTTT. Translated, it gives CASSLEQQNTEAFF. The rearrangement links TRBV28 to TRBJ1-1; D is ambiguous. Germline V CDR1 and CDR2: MDHEN, SYDVKM. Between the trimmed V and J ends, which lost 3 bases and 1 base, there was a span of 9 bases. CDR3 length: 14 residues.

This rearrangement joins TRBV11-1 to TRBJ2-1; D is unresolved. This CDR3 contains 14 residues. Per the germline V gene, CDR1 is SGHAT and CDR2 is FQDESV (reference sequence). V lost 6 bases and J lost 3, with 12 bases in between. CDR3 loop: CASRGRKLYNEQFF. DNA for the CDR3: TGTGCCAGCAGGGGCCGGAAACTCTACAATGAGCAGTTCTTC.

The V gene is TRBV7-8, the J gene TRBJ2-5; maybe TRBD2 (5 bases). The V end lost 2 bases, the J end lost 4 bases, and 14 bases lay between the germline ends. CDR1 and CDR2 from the germline V gene are SGHVS and FQNEAQ. This CDR3 region has 15 residues. The CDR3 DNA follows: TGTGCCAGCAGCTTAAAGGACCGCGGACTAGAGACCCAGTACTTC. Amino acid sequence: CASSLKDRGLETQYF.

The CDR3 DNA follows: TGTGCCAGCAGCCCAGGGCCGGGCTATGGCTACACCTTC. Translated, it gives CASSPGPGYGYTF. The rearrangement uses TRBV7-9 and TRBJ1-2; D perhaps matches TRBD1 (5 bases). Per germline, CDR1 SEHNR and CDR2 FQNEAQ (reference sequence). The length of the CDR3 is 13 residues. The V end lost 5 bases, the J end lost 4 bases, and 11 bases lay between the germline ends.

The chain combines TRBV28 with TRBJ2-7; no clear D. V dropped 1 base and J dropped 2 bases, with 12 bases sitting between them. Germline V gene data show CDR1 as MDHEN and CDR2 as SYDVKM. The CDR3 spans 15 residues. The CDR3 coding sequence is TGTGCCAGCAGTTTATCCCCAGGATCTGCCTACGAGCAGTACTTC. Translated: CASSLSPGSAYEQYF.

J is TRBJ2-1 and V is TRBV19; TRBD2 aligns across 7 bases. Germline V CDR1 and CDR2: LNHDA, SQIVND (reference sequence). Losses at the gene ends were 3 bases for V and 6 bases for J; bases not matched to a gene: 8. The CDR3 is made up of 15 amino acids. The CDR3 coding sequence is TGTGCCAGTAGTATGGGGACTATCGCTTCCAATGAGCAGTTCTTC. Translation: CASSMGTIASNEQFF.

This clone has just a few counts. V gene TRBV30 combines with J gene TRBJ1-1; no clear D gene. The CDR3 runs 13 residues. V was pared by 0 bases and J by 7 bases, with 12 bases between. CDR1 GTSNPN and CDR2 SVGIG come from the germline V gene (reference sequence). The CDR3 coding sequence is TGTGCCTGGAGTGTAACGGGTGGAGGTGAAGCTTTCTTT. It codes for CAWSVTGGGEAFF.

The chain has TRBV5-1 and TRBJ2-4, with TRBD1 identical over 9 bases. The V segment lost 5 bases and the J segment 8 bases; nucleotides outside the gene matches: 5. CDR1 and CDR2 from the germline V gene are SGHRS and YFSETQ. The CDR3 extends over 13 amino acids. The CDR3, as DNA: TGCGCCAGCAGTTCGGACAGGGGCGACATTCAGTACTTC. Amino acid sequence: CASSSDRGDIQYF.